Detailed here is one T cell receptor beta chain. What it binds is unknown. This entry comes from a study of graft-versus-host responses after intestinal transplantation. Across the study: The recipients all started with anti-thymocyte globulin induction and then took tacrolimus and steroids for 3 to 4 years.

Libraries were prepared by immunoSEQ multiplex PCR; TCRdb keeps only in-frame clonotypes and omits some of them. The table includes about 130,000 clones, around 90% detected once. The study's findings and limits: GvH clonotypes were identified within recipient marrow, with a subset emerging first in ileum or blood. High graft-versus-host to host-versus-graft clonal ratios were found in allografts of patients who had graft-donor T cell macrochimerism. Peak circulating GvH clone levels tracked with early post-transplant HvG declines.

The germline V and J ends were trimmed by 4 bases and 4 bases, with 15 bases remaining between them. This CDR3 region has 15 residues. CDR1 is SGDLS and CDR2 is YYNGEE in the germline V gene. This receptor was identified in a human donor who received an intestinal transplant. Here the sequenced sample was unstimulated CD4+ T cells sorted from spleen or lymph node cells, taken before intestinal transplant. The gene calls are TRBV9 and TRBJ2-1, with a tentative D call TRBD2 (6 bases). The DNA of the CDR3 is TGTGCCAGCAGCCCCAGCATGGGGACTTACAATGAGCAGTTCTTC. Translated, it gives CASSPSMGTYNEQFF.